This T cell receptor (beta chain) derives from a study of T-cell reconstitution after alpha-beta-depleted transplantation in children. Notes on the study in general: Among T cells one year after transplant, newly produced cells accounted for most counts and diversity. It was reported that alpha-beta T cells came from several hundred expanded graft clones (about two months after transplant). Surviving recipient T cells and thymic progenitors produced the high day-60 TCRbeta diversity seen in some patients.

The TCRbeta library incorporated unique molecular identifiers. TCRdb fed the PCR reads into MiXCR, producing one record per CDR3 protein. The table has hundreds of thousands of distinct CDR3 sequences, roughly 13% seen once; the top ten hold around 2%. This clonotype was picked up many times. What it recognizes is unknown. V lost 3 bases and J 5 bases, leaving 13 bases between the germline ends. The V gene's germline CDR1 is MNHEY and CDR2 SMNVEV (reference sequence). This CDR3 contains 14 residues. The source of this sequence is a male patient younger than 18 who had a stem cell transplant for acute myeloid leukemia, so the T cells may come from the graft donor. The V and J genes are TRBV27 and TRBJ1-1; D ambiguous. This sample comprised PBMCs, mostly from graft donor cells, obtained 360 days after TCRalphabeta/CD19-depleted stem cell transplant. The CDR3 region has the DNA TGTGCCAGCAGTTTTTGGGGATCGCAAACTGAAGCTTTCTTT. This gives the protein CASSFWGSQTEAFF.